Only one count was recorded for the clone carrying this TCR beta chain. The target antigen is unknown. These data belong to a study of OX40 agonist ivuxolimab in advanced cancers. On the study more broadly: Ivuxolimab, which patients received intravenously every 2 weeks, was dosed at 0.01 to 10 mg/kg.

This CDR3 comprises 12 residues. Germline assignment: CDR1 SNHLY and CDR2 FYNNEI. The V and J ends lost 4 bases and 8 bases respectively, with 11 bases between them. TCRdb keeps only in-frame clones here, not all; method: immunoSEQ multiplex PCR. This sample yields approximately 26,000 clones, of which roughly 88% are seen a single time; about 50% belongs to the top ten. Overall study results and limits: More expanded clones were seen, on average, in CD8+ T cells than in CD4+.

The sequence came from an adult with an advanced solid tumor such as melanoma, head and neck, liver or kidney cancer. This sequence joins TRBV2 and TRBJ1-1; TRBD1 might be the D (5 bases). Sequenced here: CD4+ or CD8+ T cells sorted from blood, sampled in a trial of the OX40 agonist ivuxolimab. The CDR3 is CASSGQAGEAFF. CDR3 in DNA: TGTGCCAGCAGTGGGCAGGCAGGGGAAGCTTTCTTT.